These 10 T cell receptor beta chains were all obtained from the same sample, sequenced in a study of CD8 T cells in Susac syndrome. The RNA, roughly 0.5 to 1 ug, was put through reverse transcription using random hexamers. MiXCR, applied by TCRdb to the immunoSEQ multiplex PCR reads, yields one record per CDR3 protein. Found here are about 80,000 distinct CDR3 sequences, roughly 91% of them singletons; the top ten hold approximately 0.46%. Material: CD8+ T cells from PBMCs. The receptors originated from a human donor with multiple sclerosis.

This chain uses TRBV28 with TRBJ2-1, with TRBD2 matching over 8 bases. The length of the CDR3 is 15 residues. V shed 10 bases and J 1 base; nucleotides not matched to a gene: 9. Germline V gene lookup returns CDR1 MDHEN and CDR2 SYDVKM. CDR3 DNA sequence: TGTGCCACCAGCTGGGCTAGCGGGTCCTACAATGAGCAGTTCTTC. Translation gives CATSWASGSYNEQFF.

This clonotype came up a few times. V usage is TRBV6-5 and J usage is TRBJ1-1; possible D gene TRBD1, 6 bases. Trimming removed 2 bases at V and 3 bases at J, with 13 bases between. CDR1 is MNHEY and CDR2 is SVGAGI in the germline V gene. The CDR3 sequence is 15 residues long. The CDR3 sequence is CASSYPGGLDTEAFF. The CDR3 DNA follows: TGTGCCAGCAGTTACCCTGGGGGGCTGGACACTGAAGCTTTCTTT.

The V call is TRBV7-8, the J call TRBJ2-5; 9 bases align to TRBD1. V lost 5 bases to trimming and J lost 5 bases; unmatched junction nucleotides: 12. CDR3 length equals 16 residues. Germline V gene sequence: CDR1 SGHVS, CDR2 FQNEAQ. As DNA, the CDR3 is TGTGCCAGCAGCCTAAGGACAGGGGATATCTGGGAGACCCAGTACTTC. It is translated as CASSLRTGDIWETQYF.

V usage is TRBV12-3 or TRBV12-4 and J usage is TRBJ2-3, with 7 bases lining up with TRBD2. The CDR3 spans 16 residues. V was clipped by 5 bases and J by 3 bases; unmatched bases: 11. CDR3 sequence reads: CASSPPNGGLTDTQYF. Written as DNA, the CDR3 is TGTGCCAGCAGTCCTCCTAATGGGGGACTAACAGATACGCAGTATTTT.

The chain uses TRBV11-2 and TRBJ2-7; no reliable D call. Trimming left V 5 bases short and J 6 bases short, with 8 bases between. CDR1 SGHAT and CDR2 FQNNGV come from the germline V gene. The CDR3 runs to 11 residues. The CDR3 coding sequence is TGTGCCAGCAGCCGTGTCGTCGAGCAGTACTTC. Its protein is CASSRVVEQYF.

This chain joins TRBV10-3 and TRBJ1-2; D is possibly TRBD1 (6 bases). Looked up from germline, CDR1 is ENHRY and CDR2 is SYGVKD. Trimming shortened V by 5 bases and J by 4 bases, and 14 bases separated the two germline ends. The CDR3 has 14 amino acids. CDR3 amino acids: CAISTDLDSYGYTF. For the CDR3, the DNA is TGTGCCATCAGTACGGACCTGGACAGCTATGGCTACACCTTC.

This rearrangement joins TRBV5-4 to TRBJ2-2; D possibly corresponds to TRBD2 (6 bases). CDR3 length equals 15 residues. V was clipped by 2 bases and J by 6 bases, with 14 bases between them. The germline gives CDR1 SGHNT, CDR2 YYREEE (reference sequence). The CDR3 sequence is CASSFGGPGAGELFF. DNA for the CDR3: TGTGCCAGCAGCTTCGGAGGGCCGGGTGCCGGGGAGCTGTTTTTT.

The CDR3 here is CASSTLTGFGLDEKLFF. CDR3 DNA: TGTGCCAGCAGTACCCTGACAGGGTTCGGACTAGATGAAAAACTGTTTTTT. V usage is TRBV28 and J usage is TRBJ1-4, with 7 bases that match TRBD1. CDR1 is MDHEN and CDR2 is SYDVKM in the germline V gene. V shed 5 bases and J 6 bases; nucleotides not matched to a gene: 15. CDR3 length: 17 residues.

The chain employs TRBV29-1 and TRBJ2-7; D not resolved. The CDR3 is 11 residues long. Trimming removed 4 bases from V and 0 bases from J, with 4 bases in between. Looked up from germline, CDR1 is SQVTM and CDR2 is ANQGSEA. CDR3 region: CSVGDSYEQYF. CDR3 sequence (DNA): TGCAGCGTTGGGGACTCCTACGAGCAGTACTTC.

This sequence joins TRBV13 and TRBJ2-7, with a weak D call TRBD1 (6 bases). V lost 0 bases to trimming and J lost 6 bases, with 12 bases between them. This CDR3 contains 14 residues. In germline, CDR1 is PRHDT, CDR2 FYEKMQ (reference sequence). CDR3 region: CASSLGRGPLEQYF. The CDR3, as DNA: TGTGCCAGCAGCTTAGGCAGGGGCCCCCTCGAGCAGTACTTC.